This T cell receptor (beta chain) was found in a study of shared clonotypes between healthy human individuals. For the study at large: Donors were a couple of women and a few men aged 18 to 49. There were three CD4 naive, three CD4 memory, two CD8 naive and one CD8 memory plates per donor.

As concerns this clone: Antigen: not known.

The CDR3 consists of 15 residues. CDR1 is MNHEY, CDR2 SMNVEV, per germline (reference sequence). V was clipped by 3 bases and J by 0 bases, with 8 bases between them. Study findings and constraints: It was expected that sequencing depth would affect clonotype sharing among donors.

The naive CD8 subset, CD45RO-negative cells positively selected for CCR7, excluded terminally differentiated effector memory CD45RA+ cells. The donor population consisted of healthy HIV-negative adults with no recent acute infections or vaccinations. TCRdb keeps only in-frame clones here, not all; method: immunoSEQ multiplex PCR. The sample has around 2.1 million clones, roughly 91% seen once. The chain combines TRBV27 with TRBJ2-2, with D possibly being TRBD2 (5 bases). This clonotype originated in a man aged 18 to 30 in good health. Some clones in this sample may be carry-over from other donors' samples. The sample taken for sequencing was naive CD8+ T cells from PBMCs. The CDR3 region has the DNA TGTGCCAGCAGTTTCGGCGGGCCGAACACCGGGGAGCTGTTTTTT. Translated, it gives CASSFGGPNTGELFF.